This T cell receptor (beta chain) was recorded in a study of blood T cell repertoires in COVID-19. Study as a whole: Material from acute and convalescent COVID-19 was sourced from the United States, Italy and Spain. Sources were T cells, B-cell-depleted T cells, or PBMCs; the material itself was cDNA or gDNA.

How the authors handled the data: Amplification with reference gene primers provided the estimates of nucleated cell counts. Sequencing used immunoSEQ multiplex PCR; TCRdb keeps in-frame clones, though not all of them. That table gives V, J and clone size, and the DNA gave D and trimming. Among 410,000 or so clones, roughly 85% were seen once, and the ten largest hold roughly 1.4%. With 2 bases removed from V and 0 bases from J, the gap between germline ends came to 10 bases. CDR1 and CDR2 (germline): GTSNPN, SVGIG (reference sequence). This CDR3 has 14 amino acids. The chain is built from TRBV30 and TRBJ1-1, with D uncertain. The sequenced sample was peripheral blood. This TCR was sampled from a young woman with active or convalescent COVID-19. The CDR3 sequence: CAWSTVNMNTEAFF. The CDR3 nucleotides read TGTGCCTGGAGTACAGTCAACATGAACACTGAAGCTTTCTTT.